The TCR beta chain described here comes from a study of identifying expanded T cells in peripheral blood. Clones were sequenced by immunoSEQ multiplex PCR, and TCRdb holds only the in-frame ones, with some missing. Of 100,000 or so clones listed, approximately 89% are singletons. General study points: Across healthy donors, higher total template counts meant significantly greater roughly two-week count variance.

Comments on this clone: Its antigen is unidentified.

Germline V gene sequence: CDR1 LNHDA, CDR2 SQIVND (reference sequence). J was trimmed by 3 bases and V by 2 bases; bases with no gene match: 4. The CDR3 spans 15 residues. Healthy donors had no documented immune events, such as infections, while sampled. Sequencing used blood. The chain carries TRBV19 and TRBJ2-1, with TRBD1 matching over 7 bases. The receptor's source is a person between 18 and 69 years old in good health. The CDR3 protein is CASSIYRGNYNEQFF. The DNA of the CDR3 is TGTGCCAGTAGTATATACAGGGGTAACTACAATGAGCAGTTCTTC.